This TCR beta chain derives from a study of T cell responses to AZD1222 COVID-19 vaccine. Study results and caveats: Two AZD1222 administrations were followed by greater Spike-specific TCR breadth and depth.

CDR1 and CDR2 from the germline V gene are ENHRY and SYGVKD. The CDR3 length is 17 residues. J was trimmed by 5 bases and V by 6 bases; bases with no gene match: 13. Profiling relied on immunoSEQ multiplex PCR, and the TCRdb table lists in-frame clones only, not all of them. Here the sample spans roughly 140,000 clones, 90% to 95% being singletons. This clone has a single count. Its antigen is undetermined. The material was peripheral blood, obtained after recovery from COVID-19. This chain links TRBV10-3 with TRBJ1-6; 7 nucleotides align to TRBD1. This receptor was obtained from an adult who had recovered from COVID-19. Here the CDR3 reads CAIRRDSTGVNNSPLHF. For the CDR3, the DNA is TGTGCCATCAGAAGGGACTCCACAGGGGTCAATAATTCACCCCTCCACTTT.